This T cell receptor (beta chain) was captured by sequencing in a study of T cells in Graves' hyperthyroidism and ophthalmopathy. This clonotype showed up many times. Its cognate antigen is unknown. Looked up from germline, CDR1 is DFQATT and CDR2 is SNEGSKA (reference sequence). This CDR3 comprises 15 residues. V dropped 0 bases and J dropped 1 base, with 13 bases sitting between them. Whole-study findings and limits: The blood repertoire included most of the expanded thyroid clonotypes above 0.001.

TCR beta CDR3 sequences were amplified from RNA transcripts. An initial round of RT-PCR targeting the TCR CDR3 relied on the HTBI primer set. TCRdb re-called the multiplex PCR reads with MiXCR, one entry per CDR3 protein. The table records 360,000 or so distinct CDR3 sequences, 15% to 20% of them present only once. The sample was blood. This chain links TRBV20-1 with TRBJ2-7, with D tentatively TRBD1 (6 bases). The receptor comes from a woman aged 18-29 years with Graves' hyperthyroidism. DNA of the CDR3: TGCAGTGCTAGAGATGGTGGGGACACTTCCTACGAGCAGTACTTC. It translates to CSARDGGDTSYEQYF.